This TCR beta chain was recorded in a study of OX40 agonist ivuxolimab in advanced cancers. This CDR3 region has 14 residues. Trimming removed 4 bases at V and 6 bases at J, with 14 bases between. CDR1 and CDR2 from the germline V gene are SGHVS and FQNEAQ. Repertoires were generated with immunoSEQ multiplex PCR, while TCRdb's copy carries only in-frame clones and drops some. The table records around 41,000 clones, more than 70% of them present only once. The V gene is TRBV7-8, the J gene TRBJ2-3, with D perhaps TRBD2 (5 bases). This specimen was CD4+ or CD8+ T cells sorted from blood, taken in a trial of the OX40 agonist ivuxolimab. The sequence came from an adult with an advanced solid tumor such as melanoma, head and neck, liver or kidney cancer. CDR3 in DNA: TGTGCCAGCAGCTCGCGGTTAGCGTGGGATACGCAGTATTTT. This codes for CASSSRLAWDTQYF.